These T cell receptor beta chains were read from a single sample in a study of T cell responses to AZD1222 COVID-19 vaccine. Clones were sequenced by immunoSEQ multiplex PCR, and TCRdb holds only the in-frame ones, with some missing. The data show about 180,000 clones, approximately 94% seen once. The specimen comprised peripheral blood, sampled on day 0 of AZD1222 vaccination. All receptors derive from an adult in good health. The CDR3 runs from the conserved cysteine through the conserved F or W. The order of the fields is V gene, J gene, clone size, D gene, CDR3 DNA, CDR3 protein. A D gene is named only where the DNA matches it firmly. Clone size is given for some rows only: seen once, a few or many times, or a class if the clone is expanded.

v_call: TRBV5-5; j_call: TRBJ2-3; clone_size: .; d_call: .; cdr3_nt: TGTGCCAGCAGCCGAAGCGGGACAAGAAGTGATACGCAGTATTTT; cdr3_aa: CASSRSGTRSDTQYF
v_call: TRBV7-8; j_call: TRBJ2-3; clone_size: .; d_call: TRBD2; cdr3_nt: TGTGCCAGCAGCTTAGCTAGCGGGAGGGCCACAACGCAGTATTTT; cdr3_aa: CASSLASGRATTQYF
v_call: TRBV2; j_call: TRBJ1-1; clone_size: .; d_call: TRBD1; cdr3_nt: TGTGCCAGCAGGGCACAGGGGGTCGCTGAAGCTTTCTTT; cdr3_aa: CASRAQGVAEAFF
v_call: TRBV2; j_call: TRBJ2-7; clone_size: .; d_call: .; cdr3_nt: TGTGCCAGCACCCAGAACAGCAACACCTACGAGCAGTACTTC; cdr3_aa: CASTQNSNTYEQYF
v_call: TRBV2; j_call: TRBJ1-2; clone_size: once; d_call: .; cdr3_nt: TGTGCCAGCAGTGGGCAGGGGAGTGTCTATGGCTACACCTTC; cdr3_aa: CASSGQGSVYGYTF
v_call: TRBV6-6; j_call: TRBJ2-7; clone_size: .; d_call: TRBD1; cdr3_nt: TGTGCCAGCAGTTACTCCGGGACAGGGGTTAGCGAGCAGTACTTC; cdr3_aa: CASSYSGTGVSEQYF
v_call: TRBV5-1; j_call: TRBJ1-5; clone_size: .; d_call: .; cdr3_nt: TGCGCCAGCCGAGTCGGACAGCCTAAGGAGGGTCAGCCCCAGCATTTT; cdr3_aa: CASRVGQPKEGQPQHF
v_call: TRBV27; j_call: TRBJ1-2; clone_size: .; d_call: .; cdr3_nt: TGTGCCAGCTCCGAGGCGGGCTATGGCTACACCTTC; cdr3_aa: CASSEAGYGYTF
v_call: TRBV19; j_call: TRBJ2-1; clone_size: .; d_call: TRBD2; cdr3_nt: TGTGCCAGTAGTATCTTGGCGGGAGGGGTCGTTGAGCAGTTCTTC; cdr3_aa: CASSILAGGVVEQFF
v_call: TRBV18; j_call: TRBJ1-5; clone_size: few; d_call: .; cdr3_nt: TGTGCCAGCTCACTTAGGACCGAGTCGGGTCAGCCCCAGCATTTT; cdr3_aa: CASSLRTESGQPQHF
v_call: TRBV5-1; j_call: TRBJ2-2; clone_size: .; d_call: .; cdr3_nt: TGCGCCAGCAGCTCGGGACAATTCACCGGGGAGCTGTTTTTT; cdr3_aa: CASSSGQFTGELFF
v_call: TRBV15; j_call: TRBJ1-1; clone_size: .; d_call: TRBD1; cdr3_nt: TGTGCCACCAGCAGAGCCGCGGTGGGACAGGCGCCTGCTTTCTTT; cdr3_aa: CATSRAAVGQAPAFF
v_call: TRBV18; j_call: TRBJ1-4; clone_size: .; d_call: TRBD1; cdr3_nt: TGTGCCAGCTCACCACCGGGACAGAAGATTGCAACTAATGAAAAACTGTTTTTT; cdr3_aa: CASSPPGQKIATNEKLFF
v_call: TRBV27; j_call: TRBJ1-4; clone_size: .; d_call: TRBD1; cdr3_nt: TGTGCCAGCAGGGCGACAGGGGTTGGTGAAAAACTGTTTTTT; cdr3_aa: CASRATGVGEKLFF
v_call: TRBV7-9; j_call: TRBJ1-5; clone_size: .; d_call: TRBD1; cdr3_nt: TGTGCAACAACAGGGGGCGGCATTCAGCCCCAGCATTTT; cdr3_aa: CATTGGGIQPQHF
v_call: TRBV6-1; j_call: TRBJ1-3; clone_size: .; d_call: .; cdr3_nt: TGTGCCAGCAGTGAAGCGCCGGGAAGATTTTTCGGAAACACCATATATTTT; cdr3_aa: CASSEAPGRFFGNTIYF
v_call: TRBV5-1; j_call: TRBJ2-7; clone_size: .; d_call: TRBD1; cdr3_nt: TGCGCCAGCAGCCCCGGCCGGGACAGTGCCTACGAGCAGTACTTC; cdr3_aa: CASSPGRDSAYEQYF
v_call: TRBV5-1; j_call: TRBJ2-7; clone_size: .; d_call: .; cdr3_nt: TGCGCCAGCAGCCAGGAGGCAGGCGGCTACGAGCAGTACTTC; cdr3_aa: CASSQEAGGYEQYF
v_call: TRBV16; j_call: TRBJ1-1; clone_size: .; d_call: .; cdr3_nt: TGTGCCAGCAGCTCCTTAAACGAGGGGGCTGAAGCTTTCTTT; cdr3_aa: CASSSLNEGAEAFF
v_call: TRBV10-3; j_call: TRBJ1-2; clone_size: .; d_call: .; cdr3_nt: TGTGCCATCAACGAAGGGCTGAACTATGGCTACACCTTC; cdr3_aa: CAINEGLNYGYTF
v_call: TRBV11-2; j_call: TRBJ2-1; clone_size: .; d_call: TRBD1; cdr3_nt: TGTGCCAGCAGCACCGGGACAGGGGGCTCGAAGCAGTTCTTC; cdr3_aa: CASSTGTGGSKQFF
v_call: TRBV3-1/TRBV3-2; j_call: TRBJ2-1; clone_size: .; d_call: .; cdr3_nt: TGTGCCAGCAGCCAAGGTTTCGGGGGCGATGAGCAGTTCTTC; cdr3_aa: CASSQGFGGDEQFF
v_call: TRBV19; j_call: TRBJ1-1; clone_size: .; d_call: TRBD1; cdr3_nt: TGTGCCAGTAGGTTGGACAGGGGGAACACTGAAGCTTTCTTT; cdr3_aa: CASRLDRGNTEAFF
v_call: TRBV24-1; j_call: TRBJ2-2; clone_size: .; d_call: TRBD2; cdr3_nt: TGTGCCACCAGTGGCAGGACTAGCGGAATGGGCGGGGAGCTGTTTTTT; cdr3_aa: CATSGRTSGMGGELFF
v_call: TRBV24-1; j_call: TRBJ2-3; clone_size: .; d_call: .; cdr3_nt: TGTGCCACCAGTGATGGGCCCCTAGGCGCAGATACGCAGTATTTT; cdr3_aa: CATSDGPLGADTQYF
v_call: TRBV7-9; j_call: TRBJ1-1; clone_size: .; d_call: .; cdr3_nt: TGTGCCAGCACCCAACCTCGGGACGTGGACCCGAACACTGAAGCTTTCTTT; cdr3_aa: CASTQPRDVDPNTEAFF
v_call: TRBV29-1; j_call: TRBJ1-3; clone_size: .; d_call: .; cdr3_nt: TGCAGCGTTGAAGATCGATTCAGGTCTGGAAACACCATATATTTT; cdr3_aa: CSVEDRFRSGNTIYF
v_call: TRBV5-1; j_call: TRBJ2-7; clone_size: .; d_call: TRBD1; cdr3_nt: TGCGCCAGCAGCCCGACAGGGTACTCCTACGAGCAGTACTTC; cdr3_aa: CASSPTGYSYEQYF
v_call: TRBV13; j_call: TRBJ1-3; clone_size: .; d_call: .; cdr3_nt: TGTGCCAGCAGCTTCCCAGGGAGAACTCTCTTGGGGAACACCATATATTTT; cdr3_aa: CASSFPGRTLLGNTIYF
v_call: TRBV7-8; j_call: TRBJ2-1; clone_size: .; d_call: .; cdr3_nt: TGTGCCAGCAGCTTAGTAGGTCCTAAAAGAAGCTCCTACAATGAGCAGTTCTTC; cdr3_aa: CASSLVGPKRSSYNEQFF
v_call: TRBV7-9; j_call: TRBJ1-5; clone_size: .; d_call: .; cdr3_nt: TGTGCCAGCAGCTTTGACCGAAATCAGCCCCAGCATTTT; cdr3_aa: CASSFDRNQPQHF
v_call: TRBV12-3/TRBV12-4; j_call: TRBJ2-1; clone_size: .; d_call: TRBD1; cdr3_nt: TGTGCCAGCAGTCCTACAGGGGACAATGAGCAGTTCTTC; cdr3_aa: CASSPTGDNEQFF
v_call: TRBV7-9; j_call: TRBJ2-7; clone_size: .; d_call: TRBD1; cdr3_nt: TGTGCCAGCAGCCTCCAGGACAGGCACTACGAGCAGTACTTC; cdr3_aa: CASSLQDRHYEQYF
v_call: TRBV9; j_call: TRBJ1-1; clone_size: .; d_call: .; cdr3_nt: TGTGCCAGCAGCGACGGGGCAGAGCTTATGAACACTGAAGCTTTCTTT; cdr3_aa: CASSDGAELMNTEAFF
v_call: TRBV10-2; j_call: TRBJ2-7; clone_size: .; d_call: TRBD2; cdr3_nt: TGCGCCAGCGGAGGGAGCGGGAGGTCGGGCGAGCAGTACTTC; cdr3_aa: CASGGSGRSGEQYF
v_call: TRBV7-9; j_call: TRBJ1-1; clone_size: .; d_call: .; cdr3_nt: TGTGCCAGCAGCTCCGGTGGCTTCATGAACACTGAAGCTTTCTTT; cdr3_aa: CASSSGGFMNTEAFF
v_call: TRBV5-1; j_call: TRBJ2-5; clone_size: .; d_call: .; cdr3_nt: TGCGCCAGCAGCTTGACTGGGGGGGCCCGGGAGACCCAGTACTTC; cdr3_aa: CASSLTGGARETQYF
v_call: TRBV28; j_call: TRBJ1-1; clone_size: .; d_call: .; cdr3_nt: TGTGCCAGCAGTTTAGGGCAGCTTAGTGAAGCTTTCTTT; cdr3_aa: CASSLGQLSEAFF
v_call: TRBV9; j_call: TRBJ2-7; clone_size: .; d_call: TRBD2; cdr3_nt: TGTGCCAGCAGCGTAGATGGGGGGGTCTACGAGCAGTACTTC; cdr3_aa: CASSVDGGVYEQYF
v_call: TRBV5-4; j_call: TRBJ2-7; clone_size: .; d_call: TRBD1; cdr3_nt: TGTGCCAGCAGCTTGGAAGGTCAGGGGGCGGGTGAGCAGTACTTC; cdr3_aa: CASSLEGQGAGEQYF
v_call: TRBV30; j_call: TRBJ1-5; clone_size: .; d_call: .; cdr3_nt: TGTGCCTGGAGCGGTCCGGACCCCTTCACGAATCAGCCCCAGCATTTT; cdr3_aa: CAWSGPDPFTNQPQHF
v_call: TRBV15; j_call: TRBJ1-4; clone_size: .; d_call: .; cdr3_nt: TGTGCCACCAGCGGAACTATCGAGAGTGAAAAACTGTTTTTT; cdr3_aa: CATSGTIESEKLFF
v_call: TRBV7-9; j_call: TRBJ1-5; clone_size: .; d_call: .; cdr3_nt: TGTGCCAGCAGCTCCGACAGGAGCAATCAGCCCCAGCATTTT; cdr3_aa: CASSSDRSNQPQHF
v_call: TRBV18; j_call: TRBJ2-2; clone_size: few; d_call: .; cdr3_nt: TGTGCCAGCTGCTATGGCGGGACACGGGAGCTGTTTTTT; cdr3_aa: CASCYGGTRELFF
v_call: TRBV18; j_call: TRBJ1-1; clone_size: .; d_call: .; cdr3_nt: TGTGCCAGCTCACCTCGTGGGGAGACTGAAGCTTTCTTT; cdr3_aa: CASSPRGETEAFF
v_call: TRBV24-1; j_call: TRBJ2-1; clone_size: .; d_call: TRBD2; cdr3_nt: TGTGCCACCAGTGATTTGAAGTCTAGCGGGAGTCGCAGTGAGCAGTTCTTC; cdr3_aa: CATSDLKSSGSRSEQFF
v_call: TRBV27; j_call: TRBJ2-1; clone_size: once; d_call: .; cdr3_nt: TGTGCCAGCAGTTTCTCGGGACGTGAGCAGTTCTTC; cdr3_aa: CASSFSGREQFF
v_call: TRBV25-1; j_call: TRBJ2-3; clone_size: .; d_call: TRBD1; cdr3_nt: TGTGCCAGCAGTGCGTCGACAGGGGCTACAGATACGCAGTATTTT; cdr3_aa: CASSASTGATDTQYF
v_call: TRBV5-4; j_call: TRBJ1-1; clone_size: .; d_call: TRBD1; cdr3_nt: TGTGCCAGCAGGGACGGGGACAGGGGGAGGTTCACTGAAGCTTTCTTT; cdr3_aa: CASRDGDRGRFTEAFF